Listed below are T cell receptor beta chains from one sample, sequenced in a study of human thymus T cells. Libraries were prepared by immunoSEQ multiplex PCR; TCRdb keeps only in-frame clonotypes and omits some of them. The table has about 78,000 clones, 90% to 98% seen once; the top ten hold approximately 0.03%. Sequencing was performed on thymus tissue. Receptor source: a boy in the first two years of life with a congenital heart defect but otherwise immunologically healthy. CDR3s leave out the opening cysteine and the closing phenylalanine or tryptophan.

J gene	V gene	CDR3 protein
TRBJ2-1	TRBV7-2	ASSFGLAKNEQF
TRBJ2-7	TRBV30	AWSPGGQTSYEQY
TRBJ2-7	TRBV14	ASSPYKGTGKYEQY
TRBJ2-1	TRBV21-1	ASSVGQLNNEQF
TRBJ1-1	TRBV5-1	ASEGGTEAF
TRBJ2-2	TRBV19	ASSIGDANTGELF
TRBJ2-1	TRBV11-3	ASSPKGGLADHNEQF
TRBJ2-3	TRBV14	ASSQDRRTDTQY
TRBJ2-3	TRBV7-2	ASNLAGRVTDTQY
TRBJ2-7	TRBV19	ASSRGPNYEQY
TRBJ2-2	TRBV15	ATSRDGASGSRLQPGELF
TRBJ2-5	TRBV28	ASSSGRQETQY
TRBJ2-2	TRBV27	ASRTTRDRAPGELF